This TCR beta chain comes out of a study of T-cell reconstitution after alpha-beta-depleted transplantation in children. The germline CDR1 and CDR2 sequences are SEHNR and FQNEAQ (reference sequence). CDR3 length: 15 amino acids. Many counts were recorded for this clonotype. One end of the junction fails to match germline, which may point to a read error. This sample's TCRbeta library carried unique molecular identifier barcodes. TCRdb reprocessed the PCR reads via MiXCR and lists one record per CDR3 protein. The sample shows around 370,000 distinct CDR3 sequences, about a tenth of them seen only once.

The source material was PBMCs from the stem cell graft donor, sampled from the stem cell graft. This clonotype originated in a human donor who donated a stem cell graft to a child with acute lymphoblastic leukemia. J is TRBJ2-3 and V is TRBV7-9; 7 bases fit TRBD2. This CDR3 is CASTLMGRGTDTQYF. The CDR3 DNA reads as TGTGCCAGCACCTTAATGGGGAGGGGCACAGATACGCAGTATTTT.